This paragraph covers one TCR beta chain sequence. The antigen remains unidentified. Mismatch with germline at one junction end may stem from a read error. The sample comes from a study of T-cell memory formation after mild COVID-19. Study information: In these data, TCR clusters were largely donor specific. Findings of the study overall: There were some responding clones in pre-infection memory, which suggested that cross-reactive memory had joined. Balance between CD4 and CD8 was seen in clones contracting day 15 to 85, and a CD4+ lean was seen in later expanders.

The CDR3 totals 17 residues. Germline values: CDR1 SGHVS, CDR2 FQNEAQ. MiXCR, applied by TCRdb to the 5' RACE reads, yields one record per CDR3 protein. Among about 190,000 distinct CDR3 sequences listed, around 20% were seen once. This clonotype was obtained from an adult woman who had mild COVID-19 (a few samples of this study predate the infection). Cell type and time point are not known. The sequencing sample was made of PBMCs or a T cell subset sorted from them (not recorded which). The chain carries TRBV7-8 and TRBJ2-5, with 12 bases identical to TRBD2. CDR3 in amino acids: CASTLRLAGVLGETQYF. The DNA for the CDR3 is TGTGCCAGCACCTTACGACTAGCGGGAGTTCTAGGGGAGACCCAGTACTTC.